The 19 T cell receptor beta chains presented below share a single source sample, sequenced in a study of monozygotic twins with inflammatory bowel disease. TCRdb re-called the 5' RACE reads, yielding one record per CDR3 amino acid sequence without DNA. The table lists around 140,000 distinct CDR3 sequences. Sequencing was done on a sample of blood. All receptors derive from a human donor with ulcerative colitis or Crohn's disease, or a healthy co-twin of an affected twin (not recorded which).

Here the CDR3 reads CASSLSPQQYF. The V gene is TRBV27, the J gene TRBJ2-7. The CDR3 runs 11 residues. CDR1 and CDR2 from the germline V gene are MNHEY and SMNVEV (reference sequence).

The chain links TRBV20-1 to TRBJ2-5; TCRdb reports TRBD2, a call that lacks DNA to check it against. CDR1 is DFQATT, CDR2 SNEGSKA, per germline (reference sequence). The CDR3 loop spans 17 amino acids. The CDR3 spells CSARDAGLAGGKKTQYF.

The V and J genes are TRBV2 and TRBJ2-3; TCRdb reports TRBD1, a call that lacks DNA to check it against. The V gene's germline CDR1 is SNHLY and CDR2 FYNNEI. The CDR3 has 12 amino acids. The chain's CDR3 is CASRAGTDTQYF.

V gene TRBV12-3 or TRBV12-4 combines with J gene TRBJ2-1. The CDR3 covers 15 residues. CDR3 loop: CASRSSPSSYNEQFF.

This chain connects TRBV7-2 to TRBJ1-5; TCRdb picks TRBD1, but there is no DNA to check that call. The CDR3 runs 14 residues. Germline loops: CDR1 SGHTA, CDR2 FQGNSA. Here the CDR3 reads CASSIQGTGQPQHF.

V gene TRBV5-1 combines with J gene TRBJ2-1; the D call of TRBD1 rests on TCRdb alone, since no DNA is present to check it. The germline gives CDR1 SGHRS, CDR2 YFSETQ. The CDR3 contains 15 residues. CDR3 protein: CASSLTRGDYNEQFF.

The rearrangement joins TRBV7-2 to TRBJ2-2; lacking DNA, the TRBD1 call made by TCRdb goes unchecked. CDR1 is SGHTA, CDR2 FQGNSA, per germline. The CDR3 length is 15 residues. This chain's CDR3 is CASSLGNRGRGELFF.

The V gene is TRBV7-9, the J gene TRBJ2-3; TCRdb lists TRBD1, though no DNA is available to test this call. The CDR3 has 15 amino acids. The germline V gene has CDR1 SEHNR and CDR2 FQNEAQ (reference sequence). Here the CDR3 reads CASSLGQGNGDTQYF.

This chain links TRBV9 with TRBJ1-3; TCRdb indicates TRBD1, and absent DNA this call remains unverified. In germline, CDR1 is SGDLS, CDR2 YYNGEE. The CDR3 contains 17 residues. This CDR3 is CASSVDPRDSSGNTIYF. Drawing the rest from reference TRBV9 and TRBJ1-3, the complete variable domain is DSGVTQTPKHLITATGQRVTLRCSPRSGDLSVYWYQQSLDQGLQFLIQYYNGEERAKGNILERFSAQQFPDLHSELNLSSLELGDSALYFCASSVDPRDSSGNTIYFGEGSWLTVV.

The J gene is TRBJ2-2, the V gene TRBV7-9. The CDR3 totals 14 residues. Germline V gene data show CDR1 as SEHNR and CDR2 as FQNEAQ (reference sequence). The CDR3 sequence: CASSLEVRRGELFF.

V usage is TRBV20-1 and J usage is TRBJ2-6. Germline lookup yields CDR1 DFQATT and CDR2 SNEGSKA (reference sequence). The CDR3 totals 16 residues. The CDR3 here is CSAISGLSSGANVLTF.

The chain is built from TRBV20-1 and TRBJ2-1; there is no DNA to check the TCRdb D call of TRBD1. CDR3 length: 15 residues. Germline-derived CDR1 and CDR2 are DFQATT and SNEGSKA (reference sequence). CDR3 sequence reads: CSAPTTGGLYNEQFF.

The CDR3 loop is CASSFTGISEQFF. The genes are TRBV6-5 and TRBJ2-1; the D gene TCRdb calls, TRBD2, cannot be checked with no DNA. Germline V CDR1 and CDR2: MNHEY, SVGAGI. This CDR3 contains 13 residues.

The chain uses TRBV29-1 and TRBJ1-2. From germline, CDR1 is SQVTM and CDR2 ANQGSEA. The CDR3 runs to 11 residues. The CDR3 region is CSVGSAYGYTF.

V gene TRBV19 combines with J gene TRBJ1-5. The CDR3 has 15 residues. Germline assignment: CDR1 LNHDA and CDR2 SQIVND (reference sequence). Here the CDR3 reads CASSKDRALHQPQHF.

The chain employs TRBV7-9 and TRBJ2-5; lacking DNA, the TRBD1 call made by TCRdb goes unchecked. The CDR3 extends over 15 amino acids. CDR1 is SEHNR and CDR2 is FQNEAQ in the germline V gene (reference sequence). The CDR3 sequence is CASSLGQGHQETQYF.

This chain joins TRBV15 and TRBJ2-3. Germline V gene sequence: CDR1 LNHNV, CDR2 YYDKDF (reference sequence). The CDR3 has 13 residues. CDR3 residues: CATSRRITDTQYF.

The rearrangement links TRBV21-1 to TRBJ1-5; TCRdb returns TRBD1, unconfirmable since there is no DNA. TRBV21-1 corresponds to a pseudogene. This CDR3 has 15 residues. CDR3 in amino acids: CASAPGGTDNQPQHF.

V gene TRBV12-3 or TRBV12-4 combines with J gene TRBJ2-1; TCRdb outputs TRBD2, but without DNA this stays unchecked. The CDR3 spans 14 residues. CDR3 region: CASSLGLANNEQFF.